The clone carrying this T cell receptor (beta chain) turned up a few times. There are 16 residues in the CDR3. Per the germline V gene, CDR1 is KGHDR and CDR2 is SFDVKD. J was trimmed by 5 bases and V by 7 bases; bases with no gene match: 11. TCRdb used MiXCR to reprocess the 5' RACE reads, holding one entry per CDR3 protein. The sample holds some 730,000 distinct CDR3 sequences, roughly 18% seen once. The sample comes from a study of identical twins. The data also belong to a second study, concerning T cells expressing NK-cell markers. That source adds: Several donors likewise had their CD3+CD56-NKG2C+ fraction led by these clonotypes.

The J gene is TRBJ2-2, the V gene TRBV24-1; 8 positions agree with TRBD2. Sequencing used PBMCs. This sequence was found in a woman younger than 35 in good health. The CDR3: CATSPREAGETGELFF. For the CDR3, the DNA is TGTGCCACCAGCCCCCGGGAAGCGGGAGAAACCGGGGAGCTGTTTTTT.